A selection of T cell receptor beta chains follows, all from one sample in a study of T cell repertoires in cytomegalovirus infection. Their specific antigens are unknown. TCRdb passed the reads through MiXCR, listing each CDR3 protein once. Of roughly 110,000 distinct CDR3 sequences in the sample, roughly a tenth were seen once. The sequencing sample was made of PBMCs, sequenced either directly or after in vitro stimulation (not recorded which). These receptors all come from a human donor in good health (CMV status not recorded). Some clones in this sample may be carry-over from other donors' samples. CDR3s include the opening cysteine and the closing phenylalanine or tryptophan. D genes are given only for firm matches. Clone size is shown for a subset of rows, as once, few, many or a class of expanded clone.

j_gene	abundance	v_gene	d_gene	CDR3aa	CDR3nt
TRBJ1-1	few	TRBV5-4	TRBD1	CASGRTGLAEAFF	TGTGCCAGCGGACGGACAGGGCTTGCTGAAGCTTTCTTT
TRBJ1-2	.	TRBV4-3	.	CASSQGMSKDGYTF	TGCGCCAGCAGCCAGGGAATGAGCAAGGATGGCTACACCTTC
TRBJ2-3	.	TRBV6-8	.	CASSYAPLNAVGTQYF	TGTGCCAGCAGTTACGCCCCCCTCAATGCCGTCGGTACGCAGTATTTT
TRBJ2-1	.	TRBV4-1	TRBD2	CASSHPTSGSSLGVNEQFF	TGCGCCAGCAGCCACCCGACTAGCGGGAGTTCTTTGGGGGTCAATGAGCAGTTCTTC
TRBJ1-6	few	TRBV7-2	TRBD1	CASSLVGEGANSPLHF	TGTGCCAGCAGCTTAGTGGGGGAGGGGGCTAATTCACCCCTCCACTTT
TRBJ2-1	many	TRBV6-6	TRBD2	CASSQRASGNNEQFF	TGTGCCAGCAGCCAGCGTGCTAGCGGAAACAATGAGCAGTTCTTC
TRBJ1-2	many	TRBV10-3	.	CAIRGEAPWGYTF	TGTGCCATACGTGGGGAGGCCCCATGGGGCTACACCTTC
TRBJ2-7	.	TRBV19	.	CASSIGTNYEQYF	TGTGCCAGTAGTATAGGCACAAACTACGAGCAGTACTTC
TRBJ1-1	many	TRBV4-1	TRBD1	CASSHPQGANTEAFF	TGCGCCAGCAGCCACCCACAGGGGGCGAACACTGAAGCTTTCTTT
TRBJ1-3	few	TRBV28	TRBD1	CASSLPGDRIGNTIYF	TGTGCCAGCAGTTTACCCGGGGACAGGATAGGCAACACCATATATTTT
TRBJ1-5	many	TRBV27	TRBD1	CASSPLGTGNQPQHF	TGTGCCAGCAGTCCACTCGGGACAGGTAATCAGCCCCAGCATTTT
TRBJ1-1	few	TRBV29-1	TRBD1	CSVFASRDRADTEAFF	TGCAGCGTCTTTGCCTCCCGAGACAGGGCAGACACTGAAGCTTTCTTT
TRBJ2-5	many	TRBV7-2	.	CASSTRRTQYF	TGTGCCAGCAGCACTAGACGAACCCAGTACTTC
TRBJ2-1	few	TRBV20-1	.	CSAARGEREQFF	TGCAGTGCTGCCCGCGGGGAAAGAGAGCAGTTCTTC
TRBJ2-1	many	TRBV29-1	TRBD2	CSGNPSGRYNEQFF	TGCAGCGGGAACCCTAGCGGGCGCTACAATGAGCAGTTCTTC
TRBJ2-5	medium-sized	TRBV11-2	.	CASSLGWEAEETQYF	TGTGCCAGCAGCCTTGGGTGGGAGGCGGAGGAGACCCAGTACTTC
TRBJ2-7	few	TRBV28	TRBD1	CASSPMLSGTGVEQYF	TGTGCCAGCAGTCCCATGCTCTCCGGGACAGGGGTCGAGCAGTACTTC
TRBJ2-3	many	TRBV7-2	TRBD2	CASSRELAGTDTQYF	TGTGCCAGCAGCCGCGAACTAGCGGGCACAGATACGCAGTATTTT
TRBJ2-3	many	TRBV7-2	.	CASTRRDTRTDTQYF	TGTGCCAGCACCCGTAGGGACACCCGCACAGATACGCAGTATTTT
TRBJ2-7	few	TRBV28	.	CASRPDTYEQYF	TGTGCCAGCAGACCCGACACCTACGAGCAGTACTTC
TRBJ2-7	many	TRBV7-2	.	CASSSQGEGVYEQYF	TGTGCCAGCAGCTCTCAAGGGGAGGGGGTCTACGAGCAGTACTTC
TRBJ2-1	many	TRBV4-1	TRBD2	CASSQDLTSGRAGDNEQFF	TGCGCCAGCAGCCAAGATCTAACTAGCGGGAGGGCCGGCGACAATGAGCAGTTCTTC
TRBJ2-3	many	TRBV7-2	.	CASRPPRALRTDTQYF	TGTGCCAGCAGGCCCCCAAGGGCGCTTCGCACAGATACGCAGTATTTT
TRBJ2-3	many	TRBV7-2	TRBD2	CASSLDFSAGGPNTQYF	TGTGCCAGCAGCTTGGATTTCTCGGCGGGAGGGCCGAATACGCAGTATTTT
TRBJ2-2	.	TRBV7-6	TRBD1	CASSLGTGGIGELFF	TGTGCCAGCAGCTTAGGGACAGGGGGCATCGGGGAGCTGTTTTTT
TRBJ1-1	.	TRBV19	TRBD1	CASSDRGHTEAFF	TGTGCCAGTAGTGACAGGGGGCATACTGAAGCTTTCTTT
TRBJ2-1	many	TRBV7-2	.	CASSLFQSSYNEQFF	TGTGCCAGCAGCTTATTCCAGAGCTCCTACAATGAGCAGTTCTTC